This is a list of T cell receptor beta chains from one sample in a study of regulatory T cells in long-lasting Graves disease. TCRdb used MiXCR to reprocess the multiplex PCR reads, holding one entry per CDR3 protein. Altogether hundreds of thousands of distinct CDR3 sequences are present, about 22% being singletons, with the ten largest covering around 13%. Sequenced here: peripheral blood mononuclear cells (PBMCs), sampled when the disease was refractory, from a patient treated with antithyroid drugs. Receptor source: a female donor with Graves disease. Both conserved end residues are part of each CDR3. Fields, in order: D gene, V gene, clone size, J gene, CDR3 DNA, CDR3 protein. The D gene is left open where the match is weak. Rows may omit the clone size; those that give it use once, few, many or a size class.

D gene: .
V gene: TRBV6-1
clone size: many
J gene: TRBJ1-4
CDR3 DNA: TGTGCCAGCAGTGAAGAGTGGACTAATGAAAAACTGTTTTTT
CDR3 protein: CASSEEWTNEKLFF

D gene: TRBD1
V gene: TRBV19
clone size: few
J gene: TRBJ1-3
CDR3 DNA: TGTGCCAGTAGTATAGCGGCCGGGACAGCTGGAAACACCATATATTTT
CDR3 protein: CASSIAAGTAGNTIYF

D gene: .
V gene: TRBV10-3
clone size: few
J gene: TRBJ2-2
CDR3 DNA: TGTGCCATCAGTGAGTCTGCTAGCGCACCCACCCCGCGGGAGCTGTTTTTT
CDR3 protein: CAISESASAPTPRELFF

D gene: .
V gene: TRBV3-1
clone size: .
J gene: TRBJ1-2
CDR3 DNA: TGTGCCAGCAGCCAAGTAAGAGGGGGCTACACCTTC
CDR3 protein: CASSQVRGGYTF

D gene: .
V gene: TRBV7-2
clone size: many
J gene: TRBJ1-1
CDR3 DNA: TGTGCCAGCAGCACCCAATGGGGGGGGCCCACTGAAGCTTTCTTT
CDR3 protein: CASSTQWGGPTEAFF

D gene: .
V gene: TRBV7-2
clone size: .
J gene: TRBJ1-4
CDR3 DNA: TGTGCCAGCAGCCTCGCGGGACTGCGGGCCGGGGGTAATGAAAAACTGCTTTTT
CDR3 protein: CASSLAGLRAGGNEKLLF

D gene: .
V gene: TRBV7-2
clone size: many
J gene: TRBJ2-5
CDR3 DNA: TGTGCCAGCAGCTTGGTGGGGGAAGAGACCCAGTACTTC
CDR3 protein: CASSLVGEETQYF

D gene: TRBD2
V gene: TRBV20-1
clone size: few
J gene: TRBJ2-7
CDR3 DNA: TGCAGTGCTAGTCCCAAACCTAGCGGGAGCTACGAGCAGTACTTC
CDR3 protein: CSASPKPSGSYEQYF

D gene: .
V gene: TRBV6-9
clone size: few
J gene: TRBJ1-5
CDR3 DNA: TGTGCCAGCAGTTATTATGGGGGCAGCAATCAGCCCCAGCATTTT
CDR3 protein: CASSYYGGSNQPQHF

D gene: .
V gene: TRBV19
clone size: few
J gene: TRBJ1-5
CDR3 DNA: TGTGCCAGTACATTCCAGGCCTATAGCAATCAGCCCCAGCATTTT
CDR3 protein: CASTFQAYSNQPQHF

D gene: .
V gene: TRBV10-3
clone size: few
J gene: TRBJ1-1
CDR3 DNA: TGTGCCATCAGTGAGCTAGGCGGGGGGTTAGGCACTGAAGCTTTCTTT
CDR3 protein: CAISELGGGLGTEAFF

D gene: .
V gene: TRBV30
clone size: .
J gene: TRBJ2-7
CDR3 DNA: TGTGCCTGGAGTAGACCACAGGGCCAGCAGTACTTC
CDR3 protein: CAWSRPQGQQYF

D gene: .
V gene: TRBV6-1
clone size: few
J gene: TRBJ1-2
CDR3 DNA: TGTGCCAGCAGACCCCCCAGGGGCAGGGAAGACTATGGCTACACCTTC
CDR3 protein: CASRPPRGREDYGYTF

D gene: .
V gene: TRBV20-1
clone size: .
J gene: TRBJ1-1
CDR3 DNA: TGCAGTGCTAGAGATACAAGGGTTACTGAAGCTTTCTTT
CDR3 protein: CSARDTRVTEAFF

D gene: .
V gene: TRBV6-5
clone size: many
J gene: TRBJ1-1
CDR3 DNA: TGTGCCAGCAGTTACGGGCCAAGGTCATGGCTCGAAGCTTTCTTT
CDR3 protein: CASSYGPRSWLEAFF

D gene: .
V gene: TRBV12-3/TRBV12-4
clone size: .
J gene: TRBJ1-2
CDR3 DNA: TGTGCCAGCAGACGGGACCTAACCCGCAACTATGGCTACACCTTC
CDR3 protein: CASRRDLTRNYGYTF

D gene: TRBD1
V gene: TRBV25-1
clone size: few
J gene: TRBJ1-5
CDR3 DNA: TGTGCCAGCAGTGATGGGGGGGGGACAGGGAGCAATCAGCCCCAGCATTTT
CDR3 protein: CASSDGGGTGSNQPQHF

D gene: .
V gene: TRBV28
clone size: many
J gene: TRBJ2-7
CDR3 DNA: TGTGCCAGCAGTTCGGAGCCGGATCGCTCCTACGAGCAGTACTTC
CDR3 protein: CASSSEPDRSYEQYF